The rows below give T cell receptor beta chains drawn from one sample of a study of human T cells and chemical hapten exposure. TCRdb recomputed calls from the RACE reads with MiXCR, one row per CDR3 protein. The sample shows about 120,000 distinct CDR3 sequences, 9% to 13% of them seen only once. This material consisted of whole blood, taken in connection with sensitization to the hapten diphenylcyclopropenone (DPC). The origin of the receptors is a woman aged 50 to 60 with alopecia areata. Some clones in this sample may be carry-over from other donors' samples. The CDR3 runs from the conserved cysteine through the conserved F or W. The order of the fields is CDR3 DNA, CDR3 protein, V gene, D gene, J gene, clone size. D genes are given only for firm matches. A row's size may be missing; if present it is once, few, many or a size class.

DNA: TGCGCCAGCTCTGGGGAAGCGGGAGGAAGGTATGAGCAGTTCTTC
CDR3: CASSGEAGGRYEQFF
V: TRBV5-1
D: TRBD2
J: TRBJ2-1
size: -

DNA: TGTGCCAGCAGGGACTCCCTAAACTTTTACAATGAGCAGTTCTTC
CDR3: CASRDSLNFYNEQFF
V: TRBV6-6
D: -
J: TRBJ2-1
size: many

DNA: TGCAGCGTACAAGGACAGGGGGCGACTGAAGCTTTCTTT
CDR3: CSVQGQGATEAFF
V: TRBV29-1
D: TRBD1
J: TRBJ1-1
size: many

DNA: TGCAGCGTTGAAGGGGGCACAGGCTCTGGAAACACCATATATTTT
CDR3: CSVEGGTGSGNTIYF
V: TRBV29-1
D: -
J: TRBJ1-3
size: few

DNA: TGTGCCAGCAGCTTGGACGGCGGTGAGGGCACTGAAGCTTTCTTT
CDR3: CASSLDGGEGTEAFF
V: TRBV7-2
D: -
J: TRBJ1-1
size: few

DNA: TGTGCCAGCAGCACGGGACAGTCCTACGAGCAGTACTTC
CDR3: CASSTGQSYEQYF
V: TRBV3-1
D: TRBD1
J: TRBJ2-7
size: -

DNA: TGTGCCAGCAGCTCCCAGTCGGGACAGGGGTCCTATGGCTACACCTTC
CDR3: CASSSQSGQGSYGYTF
V: TRBV7-2
D: TRBD1
J: TRBJ1-2
size: -

DNA: TGTGCCAGCAGTTTAACAGGGGGCGCGGGGCAAGAGACCCAGTACTTC
CDR3: CASSLTGGAGQETQYF
V: TRBV6-5
D: TRBD1
J: TRBJ2-5
size: -

DNA: TGCAGTGCTAGTCGGGGAAACACCATATATTTT
CDR3: CSASRGNTIYF
V: TRBV20-1
D: -
J: TRBJ1-3
size: -

DNA: TGCGCCAGCAGCCAAGGCCCTGGCCTCTCTGGAAACACCATATATTTT
CDR3: CASSQGPGLSGNTIYF
V: TRBV4-1
D: -
J: TRBJ1-3
size: few

DNA: TGCAGCGTCACGGACAGCGCCTACGAGCAGTACTTC
CDR3: CSVTDSAYEQYF
V: TRBV29-1
D: -
J: TRBJ2-7
size: few

DNA: TGTGCCAGCAGCTCTAGTGGGGGCTGGCCCCGAAACGGTTCCTACGAGCAGTACTTC
CDR3: CASSSSGGWPRNGSYEQYF
V: TRBV7-2
D: -
J: TRBJ2-7
size: many

DNA: TGTGCCAGCAGTTACTCGTGGGAGATGAACACTGAAGCTTTCTTT
CDR3: CASSYSWEMNTEAFF
V: TRBV6-5
D: -
J: TRBJ1-1
size: many

DNA: TGTGCCAGCAGTTACCTATCAGGGGGGGCTAGCACAGATACGCAGTATTTT
CDR3: CASSYLSGGASTDTQYF
V: TRBV6-6
D: -
J: TRBJ2-3
size: few

DNA: TGTGCCAGCACCCCCTATTCTAGCGGGAGAAACGAGCAGTACTTC
CDR3: CASTPYSSGRNEQYF
V: TRBV6-6
D: TRBD2
J: TRBJ2-7
size: many

DNA: TGTGCCAGCAGTGGATTGACGGGAGGGGTCCAAGAGACCCAGTACTTC
CDR3: CASSGLTGGVQETQYF
V: TRBV28
D: TRBD2
J: TRBJ2-5
size: -

DNA: TGCGCCAGCAGCCGTAGACTTAGTGGACTAGCAGGCGAGACCCAGTACTTC
CDR3: CASSRRLSGLAGETQYF
V: TRBV10-2
D: TRBD2
J: TRBJ2-5
size: many

DNA: TGTGCCAGCAGCTTAGTGGGCGGGGCCGGGGATGAGCAGTTCTTC
CDR3: CASSLVGGAGDEQFF
V: TRBV7-2
D: -
J: TRBJ2-1
size: few

DNA: TGTGCCAGCAGCTTAGGGAGGTATGGCTACACCTTC
CDR3: CASSLGRYGYTF
V: TRBV7-2
D: -
J: TRBJ1-2
size: once

DNA: TGTGCCAGCAGTTACTGGGGTGAGCCCCAGCATTTT
CDR3: CASSYWGEPQHF
V: TRBV6-2/TRBV6-3
D: -
J: TRBJ1-5
size: -